The present T cell receptor (beta chain) was sequenced within a study of blood T cells in healthy people across ages. Study-wide results and limits: Per million T cells, TCR beta diversity dropped roughly linearly as age increased. Higher diversity, along with more naive CD4+ cells, distinguished long-lived donors from aged donors.

V was shortened by 7 bases and J by 1 base, with 16 bases between the two germline ends. CDR1 and CDR2 from the germline V gene are SGHRS and YFSETQ. The CDR3 is made up of 15 amino acids. The second PCR ran roughly 6 to 11 cycles with a sample-barcoded 5' primer and J-beta primers. From the 5' RACE reads, TCRdb called clonotypes with MiXCR, one entry per CDR3 protein. The table records about 1 million distinct CDR3 sequences, more than 40% of them present only once. Researchers report isolating at least 6 million PBMCs per sample. Notes on this clonotype: Its antigen is undetermined.

The receptor was derived from a woman between 55 and 75 years old in good health. The sample was blood. The gene calls are TRBV5-1 and TRBJ2-3; a possible D gene is TRBD1 (6 bases). The CDR3 DNA sequence: TGCGCCAGCGGTAATCTAGGACAGCGCACAGATACGCAGTATTTT. Protein: CASGNLGQRTDTQYF. Full variable domain (remainder filled in from reference TRBV5-1 and TRBJ2-3): KAGVTQTPRYLIKTRGQQVTLSCSPISGHRSVSWYQQTPGQGLQFLFEYFSETQRNKGNFPGRFSGRQFSNSRSEMNVSTLELGDSALYLCASGNLGQRTDTQYFGPGTRLTVL.